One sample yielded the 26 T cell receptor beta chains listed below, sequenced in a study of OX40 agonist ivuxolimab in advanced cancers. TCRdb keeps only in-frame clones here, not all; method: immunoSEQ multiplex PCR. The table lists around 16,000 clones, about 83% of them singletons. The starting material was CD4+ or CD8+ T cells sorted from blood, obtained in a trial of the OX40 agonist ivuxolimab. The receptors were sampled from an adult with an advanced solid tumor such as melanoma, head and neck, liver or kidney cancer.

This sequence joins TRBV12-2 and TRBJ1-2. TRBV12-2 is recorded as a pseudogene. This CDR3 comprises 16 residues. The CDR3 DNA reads TGTGCAAGTCGCTCCCCCTGTGGGGGGCCTAACTATGGCTACACCTTC. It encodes CASRSPCGGPNYGYTF.

The CDR3 protein is CASSLFPTDTQYF. The CDR3 nucleotides read TGTGCCAGTAGTCTATTTCCCACAGATACGCAGTATTTT. The rearrangement links TRBV19 to TRBJ2-3, with D unresolved. V lost 5 bases, J lost 2 bases, and 8 bases lay in between. The CDR3 length is 13 residues. Germline loops: CDR1 LNHDA, CDR2 SQIVND (reference sequence).

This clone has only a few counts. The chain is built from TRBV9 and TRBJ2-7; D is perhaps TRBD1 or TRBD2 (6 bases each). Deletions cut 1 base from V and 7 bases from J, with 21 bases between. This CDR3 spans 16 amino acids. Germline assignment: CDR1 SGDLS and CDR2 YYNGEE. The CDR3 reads CASSVLPDSRGEEQYF. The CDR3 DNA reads TGTGCCAGCAGCGTACTACCGGACTCTAGGGGGGAGGAGCAGTACTTC.

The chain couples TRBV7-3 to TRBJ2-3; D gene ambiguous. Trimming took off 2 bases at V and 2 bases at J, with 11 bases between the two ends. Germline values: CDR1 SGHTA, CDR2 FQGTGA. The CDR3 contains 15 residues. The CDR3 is CASSLVSSATDTQYF. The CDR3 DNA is TGTGCCAGCAGCTTAGTGTCAAGCGCCACAGATACGCAGTATTTT.

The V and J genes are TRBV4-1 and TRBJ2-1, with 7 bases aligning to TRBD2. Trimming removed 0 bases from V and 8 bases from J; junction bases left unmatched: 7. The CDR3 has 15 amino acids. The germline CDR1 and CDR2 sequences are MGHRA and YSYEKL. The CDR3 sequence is CASSQEVGGAYEQFF. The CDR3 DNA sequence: TGCGCCAGCAGCCAAGAGGTGGGAGGGGCATATGAGCAGTTCTTC.

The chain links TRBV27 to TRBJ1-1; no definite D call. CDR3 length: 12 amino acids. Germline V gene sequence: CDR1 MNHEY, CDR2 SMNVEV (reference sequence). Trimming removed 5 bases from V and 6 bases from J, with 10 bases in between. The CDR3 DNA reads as TGTGCCAGCAGTCCCCTTGGTGCTGAAGCTTTCTTT. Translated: CASSPLGAEAFF.

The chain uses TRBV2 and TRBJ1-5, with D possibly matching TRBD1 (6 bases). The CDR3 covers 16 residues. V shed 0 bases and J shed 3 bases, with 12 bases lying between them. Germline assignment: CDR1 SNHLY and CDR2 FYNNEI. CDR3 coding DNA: TGTGCCAGCAGTGAAGCGCTTTGGACAGACAATCAGCCCCAGCATTTT. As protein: CASSEALWTDNQPQHF.

CDR3 coding DNA: TGTGCCAGCAGCGGATGGCTAGGGGGCTACGAGCAGTACTTC. It encodes CASSGWLGGYEQYF. The J gene is TRBJ2-5, the V gene TRBV7-2, with D possibly matching TRBD1 (6 bases). The end of the DNA fits TRBJ2-7 better, so the J call may be wrong. Germline lookup yields CDR1 SGHTA and CDR2 FQGNSA. The CDR3 extends over 14 amino acids.

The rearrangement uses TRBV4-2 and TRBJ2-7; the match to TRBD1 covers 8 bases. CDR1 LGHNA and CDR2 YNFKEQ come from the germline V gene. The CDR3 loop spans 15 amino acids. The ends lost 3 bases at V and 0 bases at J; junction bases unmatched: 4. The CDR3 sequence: CASSHTGTGSYEQYF. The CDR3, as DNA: TGTGCCAGCAGCCACACCGGGACAGGCTCCTACGAGCAGTACTTC.

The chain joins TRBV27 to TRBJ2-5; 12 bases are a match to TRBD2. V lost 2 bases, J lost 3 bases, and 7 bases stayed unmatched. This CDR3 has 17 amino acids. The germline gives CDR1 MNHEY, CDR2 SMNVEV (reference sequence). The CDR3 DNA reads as TGTGCCAGCAGTTTAACCGCCCCTAGCGGGGGGGAAGAGACCCAGTACTTC. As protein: CASSLTAPSGGEETQYF.

Here the CDR3 reads CASSLEGQNNEQFF. The CDR3 DNA follows: TGTGCCAGCAGCTTAGAGGGACAGAACAATGAGCAGTTCTTC. The chain uses TRBV7-7 and TRBJ2-1, with 7 bases aligning to TRBD1. The CDR3 covers 14 residues. Germline trimming cut 1 base from V and 5 bases from J; bases unmatched to any gene: 2. CDR1 is SSHAT, CDR2 FNYEAQ, per germline (reference sequence).

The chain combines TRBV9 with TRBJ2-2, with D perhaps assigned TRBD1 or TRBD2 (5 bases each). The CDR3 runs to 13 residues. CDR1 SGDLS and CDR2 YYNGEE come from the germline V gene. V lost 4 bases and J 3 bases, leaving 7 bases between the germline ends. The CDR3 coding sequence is TGTGCCAGCAGCCGGGGCGACACCGGGGAGCTGTTTTTT. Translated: CASSRGDTGELFF.

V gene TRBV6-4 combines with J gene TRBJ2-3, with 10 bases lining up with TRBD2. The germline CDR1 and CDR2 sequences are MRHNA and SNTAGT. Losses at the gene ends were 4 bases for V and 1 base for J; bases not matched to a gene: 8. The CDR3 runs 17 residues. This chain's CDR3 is CASSVDVAGGGTDTQYF. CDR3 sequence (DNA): TGTGCCAGCAGTGTCGATGTAGCGGGAGGCGGCACAGATACGCAGTATTTT.

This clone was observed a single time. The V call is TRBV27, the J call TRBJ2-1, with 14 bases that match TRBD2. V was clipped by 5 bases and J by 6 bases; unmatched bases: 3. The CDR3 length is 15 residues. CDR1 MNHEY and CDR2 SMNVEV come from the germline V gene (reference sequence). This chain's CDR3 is CASSLGLAGVNEQFF. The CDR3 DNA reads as TGTGCCAGCAGTCTGGGACTAGCGGGAGTCAATGAGCAGTTCTTC.

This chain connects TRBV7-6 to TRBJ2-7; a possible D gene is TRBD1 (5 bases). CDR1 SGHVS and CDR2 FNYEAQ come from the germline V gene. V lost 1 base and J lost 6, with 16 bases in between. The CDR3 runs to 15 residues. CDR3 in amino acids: CASSLGDSVLLEQYF. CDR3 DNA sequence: TGTGCCAGCAGCTTAGGCGACAGCGTTCTCCTCGAGCAGTACTTC.

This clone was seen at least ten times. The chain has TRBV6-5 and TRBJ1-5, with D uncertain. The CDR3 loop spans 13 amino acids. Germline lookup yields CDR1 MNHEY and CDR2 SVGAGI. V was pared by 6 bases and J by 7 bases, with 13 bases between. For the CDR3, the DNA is TGTGCCAGCAGCCCCGGGAGCAGCCAGCCCCAGCATTTT. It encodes CASSPGSSQPQHF.

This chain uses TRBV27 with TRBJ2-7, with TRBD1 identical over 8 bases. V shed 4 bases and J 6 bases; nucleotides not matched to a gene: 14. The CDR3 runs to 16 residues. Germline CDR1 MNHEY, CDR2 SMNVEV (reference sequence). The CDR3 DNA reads TGTGCCAGCAGTTCCGACTGGACAGGGTATCTAGGCGAGCAGTACTTC. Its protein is CASSSDWTGYLGEQYF.

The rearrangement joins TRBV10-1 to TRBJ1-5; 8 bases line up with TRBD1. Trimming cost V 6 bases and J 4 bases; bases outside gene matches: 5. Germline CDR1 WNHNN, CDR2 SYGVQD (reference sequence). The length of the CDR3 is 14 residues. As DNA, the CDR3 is TGCGCCAGCAGGATCCAGGGGGCTAATCAGCCCCAGCATTTT. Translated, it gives CASRIQGANQPQHF.

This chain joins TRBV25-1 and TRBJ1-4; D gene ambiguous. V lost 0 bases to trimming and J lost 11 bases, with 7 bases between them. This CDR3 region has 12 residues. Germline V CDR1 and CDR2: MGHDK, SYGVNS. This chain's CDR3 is CASSEYLEKLFF. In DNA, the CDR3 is TGTGCCAGCAGTGAATATTTAGAGAAACTGTTTTTT.

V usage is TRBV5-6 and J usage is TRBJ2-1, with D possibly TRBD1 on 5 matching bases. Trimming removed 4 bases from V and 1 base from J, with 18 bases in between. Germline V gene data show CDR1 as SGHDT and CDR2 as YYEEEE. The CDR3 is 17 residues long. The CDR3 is CASSLKNEQGSYNEQFF. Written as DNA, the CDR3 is TGTGCCAGCAGCCTTAAAAACGAGCAGGGTTCCTACAATGAGCAGTTCTTC.

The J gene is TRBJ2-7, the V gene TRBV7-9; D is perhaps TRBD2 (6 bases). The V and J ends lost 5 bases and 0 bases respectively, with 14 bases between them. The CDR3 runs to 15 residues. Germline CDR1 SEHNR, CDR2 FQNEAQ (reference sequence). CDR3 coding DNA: TGTGCCAGCAGCCCACGCCGGGAGAGCTCCTACGAGCAGTACTTC. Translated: CASSPRRESSYEQYF.

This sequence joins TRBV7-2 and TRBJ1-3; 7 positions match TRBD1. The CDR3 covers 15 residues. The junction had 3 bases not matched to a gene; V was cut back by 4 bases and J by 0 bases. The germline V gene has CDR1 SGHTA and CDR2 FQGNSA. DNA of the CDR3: TGTGCCAGCAGCTACCCAGGGGGCTCTGGAAACACCATATATTTT. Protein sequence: CASSYPGGSGNTIYF.

The CDR3 loop is CASSLVTTDDYEQYF. CDR3 sequence (DNA): TGCGCCAGCAGCCTAGTAACGACCGACGATTACGAGCAGTACTTC. The genes are TRBV4-1 and TRBJ2-7; D is uncertain. V lost 4 bases and J 4 bases, leaving 17 bases between the germline ends. Germline V CDR1 and CDR2: MGHRA, YSYEKL. The CDR3 length is 15 residues.

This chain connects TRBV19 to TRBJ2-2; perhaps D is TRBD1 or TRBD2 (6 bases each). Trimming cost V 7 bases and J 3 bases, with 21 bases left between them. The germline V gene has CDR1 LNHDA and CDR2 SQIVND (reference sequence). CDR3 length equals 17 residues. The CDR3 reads CASIARGREDYTGELFF. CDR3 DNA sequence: TGTGCCAGTATCGCCAGGGGCAGGGAGGATTACACCGGGGAGCTGTTTTTT.

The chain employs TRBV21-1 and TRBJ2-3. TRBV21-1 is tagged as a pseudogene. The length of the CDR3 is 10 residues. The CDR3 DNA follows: TGTGCCGGATCCACAGATACGCAGTATTTT. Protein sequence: CAGSTDTQYF.

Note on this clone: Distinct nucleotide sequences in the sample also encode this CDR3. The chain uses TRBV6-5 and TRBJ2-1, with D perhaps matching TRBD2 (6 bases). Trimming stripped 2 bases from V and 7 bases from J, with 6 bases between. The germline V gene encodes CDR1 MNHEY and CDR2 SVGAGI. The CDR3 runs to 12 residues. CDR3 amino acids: CASSYGGNEQFF. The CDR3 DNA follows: TGTGCCAGCAGTTACGGAGGGAATGAGCAGTTCTTC.